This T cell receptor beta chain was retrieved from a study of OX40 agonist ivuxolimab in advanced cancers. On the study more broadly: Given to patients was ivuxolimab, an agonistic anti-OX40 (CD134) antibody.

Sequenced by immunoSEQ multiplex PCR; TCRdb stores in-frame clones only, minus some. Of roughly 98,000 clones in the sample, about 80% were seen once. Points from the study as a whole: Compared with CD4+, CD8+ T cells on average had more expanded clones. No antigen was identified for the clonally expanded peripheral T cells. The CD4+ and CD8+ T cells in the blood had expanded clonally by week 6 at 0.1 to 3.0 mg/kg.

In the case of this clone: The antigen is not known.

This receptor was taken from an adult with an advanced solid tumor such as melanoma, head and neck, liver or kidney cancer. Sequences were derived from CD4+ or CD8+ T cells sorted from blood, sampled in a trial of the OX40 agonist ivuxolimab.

In DNA, the CDR3 is TGTGCCAGCAGCCTAGGGAGCGGGAGCGGAATAGATACGCAGTATTTT. Its translation: CASSLGSGSGIDTQYF. The V and J genes are TRBV7-7 and TRBJ2-3, with 8 bases fitting TRBD2. The CDR3 sequence is 16 residues long. V lost 5 bases, J lost 5 bases, and 12 bases stayed unmatched. The germline V gene has CDR1 SSHAT and CDR2 FNYEAQ (reference sequence).